This TCR beta chain is from a study of T cell responses to AZD1222 COVID-19 vaccine. Trimming removed 1 base at V and 7 bases at J, with 7 bases between. The CDR3 sequence is 12 residues long. From germline, CDR1 is SNHLY and CDR2 FYNNEI. Some clones are missing from TCRdb's copy, which holds only in-frame ones; the method was immunoSEQ multiplex PCR. This table has about 170,000 clones, 85% to 90% appearing once. Findings and limits, study-wide: Females made up more of the donors, who were largely white British, and clonal diversity may have come out too low. Spike was spanned by vaccine-associated CD4 TCRs, with dominance at 160-218 and 743-854. Samples come after the peak T cell response, not at day 14.

Concerning this clone itself: Its antigen is unknown.

The chain carries TRBV2 and TRBJ1-2; D is unresolved. This clonotype was sampled from an adult who received the MenACWY meningococcal vaccine as a control. The sample here was peripheral blood, taken 28 days after the second dose of the MenACWY control vaccine. CDR3 sequence (DNA): TGTGCCAGCAGTGAAGAGGGAACTGGCTACACCTTC. It encodes CASSEEGTGYTF. Variable domain in full (rest from reference TRBV2 and TRBJ1-2): EPEVTQTPSHQVTQMGQEVILRCVPISNHLYFYWYRQILGQKVEFLVSFYNNEISEKSEIFDDQFSVERPDGSNFTLKIRSTKLEDSAMYFCASSEEGTGYTFGSGTRLTVV.